This TCR beta chain was identified in a study of T cell repertoires in cytomegalovirus infection. Study-wide results and caveats: HLA-C-restricted TCR beta clonotypes specific for CMV led the ex vivo response.

Trimming stripped 5 bases from V and 0 bases from J, with 15 bases between. Germline CDR1 and CDR2: SGHTA and FQGNSA. The CDR3 extends over 16 amino acids. TCRdb used MiXCR to reprocess the reads, holding one entry per CDR3 protein. This sample has under 500,000 distinct CDR3 sequences, with roughly 46% found just once. This clonotype was detected only a few times. The antigen is unknown. V and J are TRBV7-2 and TRBJ2-3, with D perhaps matching TRBD2 (5 bases). The sequence derives from a human donor in good health (CMV status not recorded). Some clones in this sample may be carry-over from other donors' samples. This specimen was cultured PBMCs, taken from culture after CMV antigen stimulation. CDR3 sequence reads: CASSPLKRISTDTQYF. The CDR3 DNA sequence: TGTGCCAGCAGCCCCCTGAAGCGGATTAGCACAGATACGCAGTATTTT.